Below, one TCR beta chain is given with its context. Its target is not known. The data originate from a study of PD-L1 blockade in urothelial cancer. Study summary: Once treatment had started, blood was analyzed at 3 weeks (second dose) and again at 6 weeks. Findings of the study overall: Survival was better when pretreatment blood TCR clonality fell below the median.

Generated by immunoSEQ multiplex PCR, the TCRdb table keeps only in-frame clones and is missing some. The sample records under 40,000 clones, around 80% being singletons. The CDR3 is made up of 15 amino acids. The ends lost 5 bases at V and 0 bases at J; junction bases unmatched: 5. Germline CDR1 MNHNS, CDR2 SASEGT. The sample was PBMCs, taken around atezolizumab (anti-PD-L1) treatment. This TCR was recovered from a man aged 65 to 79 with urothelial cancer. The rearrangement uses TRBV6-1 and TRBJ2-3, with 7 bases matching TRBD2. CDR3 amino acids: CASSRGGPSTDTQYF. As DNA, the CDR3 is TGTGCCAGCAGTCGGGGAGGGCCTAGCACAGATACGCAGTATTTT.